A selection of T cell receptor beta chains follows, all from one sample in a study of cytomegalovirus exposure and HLA in healthy donors. Data came from immunoSEQ multiplex PCR; TCRdb stores just in-frame clones and leaves some out. The repertoire consists of about 160,000 clones, with about 75% occurring once and the leading ten covering over 2%. The sequenced sample consisted of PBMCs. The origin of the receptors is a female donor in good health and CMV-seronegative. Each CDR3 is given with its conserved first and last residue. A D gene is named only where the DNA matches it firmly. Size tells how often a clone was seen (once, few, many) or the class of an expanded clone, and some rows leave it out.

V: TRBV6-5
J: TRBJ2-5
D: TRBD2
size: .
CDR3: CASGLGVETQYF
DNA: TGTGCCAGTGGACTAGGGGTAGAGACCCAGTACTTC

V: TRBV5-4
J: TRBJ1-1
D: .
size: few
CDR3: CASSHPQGNTEAFF
DNA: TGTGCCAGCAGCCATCCCCAGGGGAACACTGAAGCTTTCTTT

V: TRBV19
J: TRBJ1-5
D: TRBD1
size: .
CDR3: CASSIAGTGGAVSNQPQHF
DNA: TGTGCCAGTAGTATAGCCGGGACAGGGGGAGCTGTGAGCAATCAGCCCCAGCATTTT

V: TRBV5-1
J: TRBJ1-3
D: TRBD1
size: .
CDR3: CASSLPTGAGNTIYF
DNA: TGCGCCAGCAGCTTACCTACAGGGGCAGGAAACACCATATATTTT

V: TRBV5-1
J: TRBJ1-1
D: TRBD1
size: .
CDR3: CASSFPTGGNTEAFF
DNA: TGCGCCAGCAGCTTCCCGACAGGGGGGAACACTGAAGCTTTCTTT

V: TRBV19
J: TRBJ1-4
D: .
size: once
CDR3: CASSVGASNEKLFF
DNA: TGTGCCAGTAGTGTGGGGGCGTCTAATGAAAAACTGTTTTTT

V: TRBV5-1
J: TRBJ2-7
D: TRBD2
size: .
CDR3: CASSGGLAGGEQYF
DNA: TGCGCCAGCAGCGGCGGACTAGCGGGTGGCGAGCAGTACTTC

V: TRBV27
J: TRBJ2-7
D: .
size: .
CDR3: CASSSSSYEQYF
DNA: TGTGCCAGCAGTTCCTCTTCCTACGAGCAGTACTTC

V: TRBV14
J: TRBJ2-7
D: TRBD1
size: .
CDR3: CASSLTGIGEQYF
DNA: TGTGCCAGCAGCCTGACAGGGATTGGCGAGCAGTACTTC

V: TRBV5-6
J: TRBJ2-5
D: TRBD2
size: once
CDR3: CASSRRLARGSQYF
DNA: TGTGCCAGCAGCCGTAGACTAGCGAGAGGGTCCCAGTACTTC